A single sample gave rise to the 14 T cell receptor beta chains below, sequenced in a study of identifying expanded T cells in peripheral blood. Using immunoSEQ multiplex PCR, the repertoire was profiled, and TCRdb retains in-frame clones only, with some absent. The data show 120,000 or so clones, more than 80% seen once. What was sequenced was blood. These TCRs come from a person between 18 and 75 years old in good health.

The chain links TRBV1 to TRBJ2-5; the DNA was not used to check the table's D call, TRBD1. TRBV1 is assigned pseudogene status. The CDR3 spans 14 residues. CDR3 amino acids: CTSTNGQSEETQYF. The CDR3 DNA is TGCACCAGCACCAACGGACAAAGCGAAGAGACCCAGTACTTC.

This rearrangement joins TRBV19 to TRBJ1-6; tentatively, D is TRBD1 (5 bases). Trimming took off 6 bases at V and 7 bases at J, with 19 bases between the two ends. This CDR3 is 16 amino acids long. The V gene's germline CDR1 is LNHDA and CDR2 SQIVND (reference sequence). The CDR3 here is CASSLGTPKANSPLHF. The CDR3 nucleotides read TGTGCCAGTAGCCTCGGGACCCCTAAGGCCAATTCACCCCTCCACTTT.

CDR3 DNA sequence: TGTGCCAGCAGCTTTCAGGGAGCGGACACTGAAGCTTTCTTT. Its translation: CASSFQGADTEAFF. The chain has TRBV5-6 and TRBJ1-1; D might be TRBD1 (5 bases). Germline CDR1 reads SGHDT; CDR2 reads YYEEEE. This CDR3 has 14 amino acids. Trimming pared 2 bases from V and 3 bases from J, leaving 11 bases between.

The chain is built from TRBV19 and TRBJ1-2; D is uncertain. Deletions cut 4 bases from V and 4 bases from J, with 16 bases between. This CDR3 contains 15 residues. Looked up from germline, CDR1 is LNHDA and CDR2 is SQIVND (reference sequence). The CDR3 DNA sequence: TGTGCCAGTAGTACCTCGGGAGAGGGAGGCTATGGCTACACCTTC. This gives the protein CASSTSGEGGYGYTF.

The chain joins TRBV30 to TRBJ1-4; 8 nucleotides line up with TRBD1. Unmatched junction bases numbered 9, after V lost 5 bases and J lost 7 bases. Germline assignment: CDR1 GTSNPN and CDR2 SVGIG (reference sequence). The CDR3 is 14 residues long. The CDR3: CAWAETGDFEKLFF. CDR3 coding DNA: TGTGCCTGGGCTGAGACAGGGGACTTTGAAAAACTGTTTTTT.

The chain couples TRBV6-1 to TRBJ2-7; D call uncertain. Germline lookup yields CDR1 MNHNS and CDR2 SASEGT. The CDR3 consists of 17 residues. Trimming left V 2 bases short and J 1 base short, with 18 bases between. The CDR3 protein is CASSESLGSGSSYEQYF. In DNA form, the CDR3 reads TGTGCCAGCAGTGAATCCTTGGGAAGTGGGTCTTCCTACGAGCAGTACTTC.

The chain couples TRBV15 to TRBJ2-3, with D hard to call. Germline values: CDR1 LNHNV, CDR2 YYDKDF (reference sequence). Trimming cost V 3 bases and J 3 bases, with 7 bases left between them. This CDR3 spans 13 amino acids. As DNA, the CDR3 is TGTGCCACCAGCAGGGGCTTAACAGATACGCAGTATTTT. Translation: CATSRGLTDTQYF.

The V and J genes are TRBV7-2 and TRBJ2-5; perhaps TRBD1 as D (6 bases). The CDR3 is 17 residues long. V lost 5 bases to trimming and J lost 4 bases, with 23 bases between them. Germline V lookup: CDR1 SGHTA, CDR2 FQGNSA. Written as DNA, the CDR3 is TGTGCCAGCAGCCGCCATAACGGACAGCTGATGGGAGAGACCCAGTACTTC. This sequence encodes CASSRHNGQLMGETQYF.

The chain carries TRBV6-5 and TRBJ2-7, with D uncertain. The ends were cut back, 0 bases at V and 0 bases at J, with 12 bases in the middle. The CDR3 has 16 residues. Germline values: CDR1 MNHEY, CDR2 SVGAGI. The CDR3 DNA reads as TGTGCCAGCAGTTACTCGTACTTCGACAACTCCTACGAGCAGTACTTC. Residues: CASSYSYFDNSYEQYF.

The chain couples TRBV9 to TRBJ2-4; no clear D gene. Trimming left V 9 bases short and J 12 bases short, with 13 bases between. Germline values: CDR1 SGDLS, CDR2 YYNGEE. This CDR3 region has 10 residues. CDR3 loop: CAIDQWGQYF. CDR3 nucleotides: TGTGCCATAGATCAGTGGGGTCAGTACTTC.

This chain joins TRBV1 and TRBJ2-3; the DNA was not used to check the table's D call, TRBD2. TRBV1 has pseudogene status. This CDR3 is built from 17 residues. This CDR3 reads CTSSQDRPGGPTDTQYF. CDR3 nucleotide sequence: TGCACCAGCAGCCAAGATCGTCCGGGGGGGCCGACAGATACGCAGTATTTT.

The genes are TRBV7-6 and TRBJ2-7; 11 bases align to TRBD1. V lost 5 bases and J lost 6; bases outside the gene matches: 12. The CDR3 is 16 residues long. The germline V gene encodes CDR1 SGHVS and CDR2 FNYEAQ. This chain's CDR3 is CASSGRLRTGGGEQYF. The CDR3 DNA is TGTGCCAGCAGCGGACGTCTAAGGACAGGGGGCGGCGAGCAGTACTTC.

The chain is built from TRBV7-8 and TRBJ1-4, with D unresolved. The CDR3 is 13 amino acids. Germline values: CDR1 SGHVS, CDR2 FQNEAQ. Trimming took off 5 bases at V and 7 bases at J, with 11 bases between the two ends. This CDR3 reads CASSPTRGEKLFF. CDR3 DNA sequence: TGTGCCAGCAGCCCGACACGAGGTGAAAAACTGTTTTTT.

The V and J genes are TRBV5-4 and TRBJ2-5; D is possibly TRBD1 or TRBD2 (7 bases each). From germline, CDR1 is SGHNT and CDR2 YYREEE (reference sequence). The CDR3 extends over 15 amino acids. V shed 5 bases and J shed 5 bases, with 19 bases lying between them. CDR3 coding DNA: TGTGCCAGCAGACAAGCAGGGGGGGCCTACGAGACCCAGTACTTC. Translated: CASRQAGGAYETQYF. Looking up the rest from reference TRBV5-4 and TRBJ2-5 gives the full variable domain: ETGVTQSPTHLIKTRGQQVTLRCSSQSGHNTVSWYQQALGQGPQFIFQYYREEENGRGNFPPRFSGLQFPNYSSELNVNALELDDSALYLCASRQAGGAYETQYFGPGTRLLVL.